This entry is about one T cell receptor (beta chain). It has no known antigen specificity. Per-base quality was not reported, and no clone a single base away is much larger than it. V lost 6 bases and J lost 0 bases; the stretch between them is 16 bases long. Spanning cysteine to phenylalanine, the CDR3 consists of 16 amino acids. Kept here is only the CDR3 DNA, which spans 48 bases and is read in frame from base 1. Based on the germline V gene (reference sequence), the CDR1 and CDR2 sequences are LNHNV and YYDKDF. The data originate from a study of blood T cell repertoires in COVID-19 (dated by TCRdb to 2018 to 2021). Concerning the study at large: Collaborator samples came from the United States, Italy and Spain and covered acute and convalescent phases of COVID-19. A de-identified subject ID, COVID-19 status, age in years and sex were almost always included in the sample metadata. The dataset comprised deeply sampled blood TCRbeta repertoires from subjects exposed to, actively infected with, or recovered from COVID-19. The samples were drawn from two sources: the first 160 participants of the ongoing ImmuneRACE study, and some 1,300 subjects contributed by 6 global collaborators. Where available, HLA class I and class II types were taken from metadata supplied by the sample provider and were not determined by assay-based typing. The repertoires were released in a freely available public database intended as a resource for research on the immune response to SARS-CoV-2. The prospective study material was composed of cDNA or gDNA derived from T cells, B-cell-depleted T cells, or PBMCs.

Results and caveats for the whole study, not just this receptor: The quantity of clinical and demographic metadata differed by source and by participant and was supplied without curation.

The immunoSEQ Assay, a bias-controlled multiplex PCR, was used to amplify TCRbeta CDR3 regions from genomic DNA. Per the source publication's procedure: The number of nucleated cells in each sample was estimated from the amplification of reference gene primers within the assay. Sequence reads were collapsed and filtered to measure the absolute abundance of every unique TCRbeta CDR3 rearrangement. For each sample, productive Simpson clonality was calculated by taking the square root of Simpson's diversity index across productive rearrangements. The source is immuneACCESS, and TCRdb retained only in-frame sequences with V and J called. Part of the clones is not carried over; for the studies checked, unresolved V genes explain less than half of this, and the remainder is unexplained. For V, J and clone size, that table is used; D and trimming come from the DNA. The sample table holds over 250,000 clones, of which approximately 86% were seen once. Around 13% of the sample goes to the ten largest clones.

One collaborating source in Seattle enrolled patients while the patients were actively infected and followed the patients over time throughout the course of disease. Each collaborating institution followed its own protocols to collect whole blood in K2EDTA tubes. Collaborator samples were shipped for TCRbeta analysis as frozen whole blood, isolated PBMCs, or DNA extracted from either sample type. The material sequenced was peripheral blood. Rearrangement joined TRBV15 to TRBJ2-3, and possibly TRBD2, on 6 matching bases. This clonotype originated in a woman in her 70s with COVID-19, enrolled during active disease. The sequence in DNA is TGTGCCACCAGGGCGGGGAGTACCTCTAGCACAGATACGCAGTATTTT. It translates to CATRAGSTSSTDTQYF.